This T cell receptor (beta chain) derives from a study of blood T cell repertoires in COVID-19. Study details: PBMCs, B-cell-depleted T cells, or T cells were the source of the cDNA or gDNA that made up the material.

The CDR3 sequence is 15 residues long. CDR1 LGHDT and CDR2 YNNKEL come from the germline V gene (reference sequence). J was trimmed by 1 base and V by 4 bases; bases with no gene match: 7. Study processing details: Amplifying reference gene primers gave estimates of nucleated cell counts. The assay was immunoSEQ multiplex PCR, and TCRdb's table has in-frame clones only and misses some. V and J calls and clone size follow that table, whereas D and trimming were derived from the DNA. The sample contains approximately 250,000 clones, over 75% of which appear only once. This TCR came from a human donor in a cohort sampled during active COVID-19. Input material: peripheral blood. The chain carries TRBV3-1 (or the pseudogene TRBV3-2) and TRBJ2-7; TRBD2 aligns across 7 bases. DNA of the CDR3: TGTGCCAGCAGCCTTCGCGGGGAGGGTTCCTACGAGCAGTACTTC. Amino acids: CASSLRGEGSYEQYF.